This TCR beta chain was sequenced during a study of cytomegalovirus exposure and HLA in healthy donors. PCR amplification relied on 60 Vbeta primers (plus 13 Jbeta primers). Sequencing used immunoSEQ multiplex PCR; TCRdb keeps in-frame clones, though not all of them. The sample consists of some 140,000 clones, 70% to 80% of them appearing once. V was clipped by 7 bases and J by 3 bases, with 18 bases between them. The CDR3 is 14 residues long. Germline CDR1 reads SQVTM; CDR2 reads ANQGSEA. Specimen: PBMCs. The rearrangement links TRBV29-1 to TRBJ1-2; no clear D. The source is a man aged 25 to 45 in good health and CMV-seropositive. The CDR3 protein is CSALRAFPDYGYTF. CDR3 coding DNA: TGCAGCGCCTTGCGGGCGTTCCCCGACTATGGCTACACCTTC.